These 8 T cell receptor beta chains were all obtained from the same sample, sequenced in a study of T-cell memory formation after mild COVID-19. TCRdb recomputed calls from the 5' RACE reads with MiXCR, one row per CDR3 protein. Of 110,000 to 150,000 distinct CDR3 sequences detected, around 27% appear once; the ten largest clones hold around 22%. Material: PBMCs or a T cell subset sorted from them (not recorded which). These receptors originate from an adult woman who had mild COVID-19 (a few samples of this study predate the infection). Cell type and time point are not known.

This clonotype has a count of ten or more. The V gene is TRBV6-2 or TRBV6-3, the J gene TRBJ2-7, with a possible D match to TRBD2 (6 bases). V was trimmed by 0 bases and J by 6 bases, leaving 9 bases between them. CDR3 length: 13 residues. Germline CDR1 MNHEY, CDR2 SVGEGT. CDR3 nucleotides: TGTGCCAGCAGTTACTCGGGGGGTGGCGAGCAGTACTTC. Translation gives CASSYSGGGEQYF.

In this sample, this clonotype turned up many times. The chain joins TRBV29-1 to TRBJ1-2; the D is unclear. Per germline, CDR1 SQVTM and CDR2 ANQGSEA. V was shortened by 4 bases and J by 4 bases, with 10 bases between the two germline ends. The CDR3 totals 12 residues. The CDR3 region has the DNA TGCAGCGTTGGAGGGAAAGTCTATGGCTACACCTTC. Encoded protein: CSVGGKVYGYTF.

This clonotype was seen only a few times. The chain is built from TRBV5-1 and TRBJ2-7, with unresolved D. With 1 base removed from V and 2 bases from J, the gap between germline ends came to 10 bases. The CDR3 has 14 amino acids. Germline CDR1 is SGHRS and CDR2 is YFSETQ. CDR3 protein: CASSLFGPTYEQYF. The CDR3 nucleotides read TGCGCCAGCAGCTTGTTTGGCCCCACCTACGAGCAGTACTTC.

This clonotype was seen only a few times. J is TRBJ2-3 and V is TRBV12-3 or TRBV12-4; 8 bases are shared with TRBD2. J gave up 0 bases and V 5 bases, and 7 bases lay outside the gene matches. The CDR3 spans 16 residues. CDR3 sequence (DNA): TGTGCCAGCAGTCCTCCGGGACTAGTTAGCACAGATACGCAGTATTTT. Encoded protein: CASSPPGLVSTDTQYF.

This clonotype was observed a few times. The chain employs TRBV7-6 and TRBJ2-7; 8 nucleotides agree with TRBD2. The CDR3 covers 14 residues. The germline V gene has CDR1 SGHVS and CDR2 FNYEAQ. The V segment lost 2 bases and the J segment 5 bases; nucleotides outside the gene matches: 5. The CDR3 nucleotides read TGTGCCAGCAGCTTAAGCGGGGGAGGCGACGAGCAGTACTTC. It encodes CASSLSGGGDEQYF. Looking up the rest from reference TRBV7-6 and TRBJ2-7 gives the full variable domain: GAGVSQSPRYKVTKRGQDVALRCDPISGHVSLYWYRQALGQGPEFLTYFNYEAQQDKSGLPNDRFSAERPEGSISTLTIQRTEQRDSAMYRCASSLSGGGDEQYFGPGTRLTVT.

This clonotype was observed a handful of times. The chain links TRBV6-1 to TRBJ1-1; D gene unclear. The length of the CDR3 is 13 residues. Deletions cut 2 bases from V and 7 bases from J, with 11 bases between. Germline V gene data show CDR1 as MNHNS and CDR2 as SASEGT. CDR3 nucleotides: TGTGCCAGCAGTGAAACGGGTTATGATGAAGCTTTCTTT. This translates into CASSETGYDEAFF.

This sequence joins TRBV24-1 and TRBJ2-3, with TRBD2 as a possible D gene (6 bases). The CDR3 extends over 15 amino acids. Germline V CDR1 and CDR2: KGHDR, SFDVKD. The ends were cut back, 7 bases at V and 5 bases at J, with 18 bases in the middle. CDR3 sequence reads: CATSPIGGDGDTQYF. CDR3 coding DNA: TGTGCCACCAGCCCTATCGGCGGGGACGGAGATACGCAGTATTTT.

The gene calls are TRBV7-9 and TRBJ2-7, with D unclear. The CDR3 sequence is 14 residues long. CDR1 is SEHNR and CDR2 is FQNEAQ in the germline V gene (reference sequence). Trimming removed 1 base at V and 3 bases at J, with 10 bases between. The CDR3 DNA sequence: TGTGCCAGCAGCTTAGATCGTGCAGGCTACGAGCAGTACTTC. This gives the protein CASSLDRAGYEQYF.